One sample yielded the 24 T cell receptor beta chains listed below, sequenced in a study of blood T cell repertoires in COVID-19. Sequenced by immunoSEQ multiplex PCR; TCRdb stores in-frame clones only, minus some. This table holds fewer than 200,000 clones, 80% to 90% found once. Sequenced: peripheral blood. The receptors here all came from a man over 45 with active or convalescent COVID-19.

The V call is TRBV19, the J call TRBJ2-7; 9 nucleotides agree with TRBD2. Germline CDR1 is LNHDA and CDR2 is SQIVND (reference sequence). This CDR3 has 21 residues. J gave up 2 bases and V 6 bases, and 26 bases lay outside the gene matches. In nucleotides, the CDR3 is TGTGCCAGTAGCTTCGTTGGGAGGGGGCTGGCACTAGCGGGCGGACCCTACGAGCAGTACTTC. Translating gives CASSFVGRGLALAGGPYEQYF.

The chain links TRBV28 to TRBJ1-1; D is ambiguous. Germline CDR1 is MDHEN and CDR2 is SYDVKM. Trimming pared 7 bases from V and 1 base from J, leaving 10 bases between. This CDR3 is built from 13 residues. CDR3 bases: TGTGCCAGCATCTATCCCCCGAACACTGAAGCTTTCTTT. Residues: CASIYPPNTEAFF.

The chain is built from TRBV3-1 (or the pseudogene TRBV3-2) and TRBJ1-2; unclear D gene. Trimming left V 4 bases short and J 2 bases short, with 11 bases between. Germline lookup yields CDR1 LGHDT and CDR2 YNNKEL (reference sequence). This CDR3 spans 14 amino acids. CDR3: CASSLYSGNYGYTF. DNA for the CDR3: TGTGCCAGCAGCCTCTACAGTGGAAACTATGGCTACACCTTC.

The chain carries TRBV30 and TRBJ1-6; perhaps TRBD1 as D (6 bases). The V gene's germline CDR1 is GTSNPN and CDR2 SVGIG (reference sequence). V lost 0 bases, J lost 11 bases, and 11 bases lay in between. The CDR3 is 13 residues long. The CDR3 DNA reads as TGTGCCTGGAGTGTCTCTCAGGGGACACCCCTCCACTTT. This sequence encodes CAWSVSQGTPLHF.

This clone was picked up one time. The gene calls are TRBV9 and TRBJ2-7; tentative D call: TRBD2 (6 bases). V lost 0 bases, J lost 6 bases, and 13 bases lay in between. The CDR3 is 14 residues long. CDR1 is SGDLS and CDR2 is YYNGEE in the germline V gene. In nucleotides, the CDR3 is TGTGCCAGCAGCGTAGCCGCTAGCGCCAGCGAGCAGTACTTC. The encoded protein is CASSVAASASEQYF.

J is TRBJ2-3 and V is TRBV27; 13 bases match TRBD2. V was clipped by 2 bases and J by 5 bases; unmatched bases: 7. Looked up from germline, CDR1 is MNHEY and CDR2 is SMNVEV (reference sequence). The CDR3 runs 17 residues. CDR3 protein: CASSLALAGGQGDTQYF. The CDR3 region has the DNA TGTGCCAGCAGTTTAGCACTAGCGGGAGGGCAGGGAGATACGCAGTATTTT.

This clone has more than one count but fewer than ten. V is TRBV5-5 and J is TRBJ2-5, with 7 bases matching TRBD1. J was trimmed by 2 bases and V by 4 bases; bases with no gene match: 5. This CDR3 is built from 14 residues. The germline V gene encodes CDR1 SGHKS and CDR2 YYEKEE (reference sequence). Here the CDR3 DNA reads TGTGCCAGCAGCCCCCGGGACAGACAAGAGACCCAGTACTTC. This encodes CASSPRDRQETQYF.

The V and J genes are TRBV2 and TRBJ1-2; no reliable D call. The CDR3 spans 13 residues. CDR1 and CDR2 from the germline V gene are SNHLY and FYNNEI. The germline V and J ends were trimmed by 5 bases and 6 bases, with 13 bases remaining between them. CDR3 DNA sequence: TGTGCCAGCAGTTCCCAGGAGGTAAATGGCTACACCTTC. It specifies CASSSQEVNGYTF.

The J gene is TRBJ2-1, the V gene TRBV30; D perhaps matches TRBD1 (5 bases). Deletions cut 3 bases from V and 4 bases from J, with 16 bases between. The germline CDR1 and CDR2 sequences are GTSNPN and SVGIG (reference sequence). The CDR3 has 15 residues. For the CDR3, the DNA is TGTGCCTGGAGGTCAGGGCAGAGGACGTACAATGAGCAGTTCTTC. The encoded protein is CAWRSGQRTYNEQFF.

The rearrangement joins TRBV4-2 to TRBJ2-2; D is ambiguous. This CDR3 has 16 residues. Germline V CDR1 and CDR2: LGHNA, YNFKEQ. Trimming shortened V by 0 bases and J by 4 bases, and 12 bases separated the two germline ends. CDR3 residues: CASSQDRSLLTGELFF. The CDR3 DNA sequence: TGTGCCAGCAGCCAAGATCGCTCACTCCTCACCGGGGAGCTGTTTTTT.

This clone was counted a single time. This chain joins TRBV12-3 or TRBV12-4 and TRBJ1-2; possible D gene TRBD1, 6 bases. Trimming removed 6 bases at V and 8 bases at J, with 13 bases between. This CDR3 contains 12 residues. The CDR3 DNA reads as TGTGCCAGCAGATCAGGGGTAAGAGGCTACACCTTC. It specifies CASRSGVRGYTF.

The chain employs TRBV5-1 and TRBJ2-7; possible D gene TRBD1, 7 bases. CDR1 is SGHRS and CDR2 is YFSETQ in the germline V gene. The CDR3 is 17 residues long. Trimming shortened V by 0 bases and J by 2 bases, and 18 bases separated the two germline ends. The CDR3 sequence: CASSLEQGGLPTYEQYF. DNA of the CDR3: TGCGCCAGCAGCTTGGAGCAGGGGGGACTGCCTACCTACGAGCAGTACTTC.

This clone was seen just once. The rearrangement uses TRBV3-1 (or the pseudogene TRBV3-2) and TRBJ2-1; TRBD2 agrees at 7 bases. This CDR3 is built from 18 residues. After removal of 4 bases from V and 5 bases from J, the junction contained 17 bases not matched to a gene. Per the germline V gene, CDR1 is LGHDT and CDR2 is YNNKEL (reference sequence). This CDR3 reads CASSPEPGLITENNEQFF. CDR3 DNA: TGTGCCAGCAGCCCGGAACCGGGACTAATTACGGAAAACAATGAGCAGTTCTTC.

DNA for the CDR3: TGTGCCAGCAGCCCCATCGGGCTAGCGGGGAACTCCTACAATGAGCAGTTCTTC. Residues: CASSPIGLAGNSYNEQFF. This rearrangement joins TRBV7-3 to TRBJ2-1; 9 bases match TRBD2. The germline gives CDR1 SGHTA, CDR2 FQGTGA. With 5 bases clipped from V and 0 bases from J, the junction kept 11 bases outside the gene matches. This CDR3 has 18 residues.

The chain combines TRBV30 with TRBJ1-6, with D possibly matching TRBD1 (6 bases). The CDR3 has 14 amino acids. V shed 6 bases and J shed 4 bases, with 13 bases lying between them. Germline CDR1 is GTSNPN and CDR2 is SVGIG (reference sequence). The CDR3 DNA reads as TGTGCCTGTAGTCTGACAGGATATAATTCACCCCTCCACTTT. It is translated as CACSLTGYNSPLHF.

This chain joins TRBV10-1 and TRBJ2-3; D perhaps matches TRBD1 (6 bases). Germline CDR1 is WNHNN and CDR2 is SYGVQD (reference sequence). The CDR3 has 14 residues. V was pared by 9 bases and J by 0 bases, with 13 bases between. This CDR3 is CARYRVGSTDTQYF. The CDR3 DNA sequence: TGCGCCAGATACAGGGTGGGCAGCACAGATACGCAGTATTTT.

The V and J genes are TRBV28 and TRBJ1-1; 7 bases line up with TRBD1. Trimming cost V 3 bases and J 1 base; bases outside gene matches: 5. The germline CDR1 and CDR2 sequences are MDHEN and SYDVKM. This CDR3 is 15 amino acids long. In nucleotides, the CDR3 is TGTGCCAGCAGTTTGACAGGGATCGGGAACACTGAAGCTTTCTTT. Protein: CASSLTGIGNTEAFF. The whole variable domain, filled in from reference TRBV28 and TRBJ1-1, reads DVKVTQSSRYLVKRTGEKVFLECVQDMDHENMFWYRQDPGLGLRLIYFSYDVKMKEKGDIPEGYSVSREKKERFSLILESASTNQTSMYLCASSLTGIGNTEAFFGQGTRLTVV.

The chain is built from TRBV28 and TRBJ2-6, with D maybe TRBD1 (6 bases). V was shortened by 10 bases and J by 0 bases, with 16 bases between the two germline ends. The CDR3 is made up of 16 amino acids. Germline lookup yields CDR1 MDHEN and CDR2 SYDVKM. Written as DNA, the CDR3 is TGTGCCACCGCAGGGGACGTAAGCTCTGGGGCCAACGTCCTGACTTTC. This gives the protein CATAGDVSSGANVLTF.

This clone was observed a single time. The chain recombines TRBV28 with TRBJ2-3, with a possible D match to TRBD1 (6 bases). The CDR3 contains 11 residues. The germline V gene has CDR1 MDHEN and CDR2 SYDVKM. This CDR3 is CALQGTDTQYF. As DNA, the CDR3 is TGTGCTTTACAGGGTACAGATACGCAGTATTTT. The complete variable domain, with remaining parts taken from reference TRBV28 and TRBJ2-3, reads DVKVTQSSRYLVKRTGEKVFLECVQDMDHENMFWYRQDPGLGLRLIYFSYDVKMKEKGDIPEGYSVSREKKERFSLILESASTNQTSMYLCALQGTDTQYFGPGTRLTVL.

The chain combines TRBV28 with TRBJ1-5; TRBD1 might be the D (6 bases). Trimming removed 6 bases at V and 1 base at J, with 22 bases between. Germline V CDR1 and CDR2: MDHEN, SYDVKM. The CDR3 runs to 18 residues. The DNA for the CDR3 is TGTGCCAGCAGGGTACAGCAAAGCGGGGGGCAAAGCAATCAGCCCCAGCATTTT. Translated: CASRVQQSGGQSNQPQHF.

The genes are TRBV3-1 (or the pseudogene TRBV3-2) and TRBJ1-1, with D hard to call. The CDR3 contains 14 residues. Trimming stripped 4 bases from V and 6 bases from J, with 15 bases between. The V gene's germline CDR1 is LGHDT and CDR2 YNNKEL (reference sequence). For the CDR3, the DNA is TGTGCCAGCAGCCCCAACGGAGGTTCCCCTGAAGCTTTCTTT. Translation: CASSPNGGSPEAFF.

The CDR3 bases are TGTGCCAGCAGTGAACTCAGGATCACCGGGGAGCTGTTTTTT. Translated: CASSELRITGELFF. This chain links TRBV6-1 with TRBJ2-2; D gene ambiguous. Germline V gene lookup returns CDR1 MNHNS and CDR2 SASEGT. The length of the CDR3 is 14 residues. The germline V and J ends were trimmed by 2 bases and 4 bases, with 8 bases remaining between them.

The gene calls are TRBV27 and TRBJ2-3; 10 nucleotides align to TRBD2. Germline V gene data show CDR1 as MNHEY and CDR2 as SMNVEV (reference sequence). The CDR3 sequence is 17 residues long. V shed 5 bases and J 0 bases; nucleotides not matched to a gene: 8. CDR3 in amino acids: CASSPILAGTSTDTQYF. CDR3 nucleotide sequence: TGTGCCAGCAGTCCAATACTAGCGGGAACTAGCACAGATACGCAGTATTTT.

The V and J genes are TRBV19 and TRBJ2-7, with a tentative D call TRBD1 (6 bases). The CDR3 sequence is 13 residues long. The V end lost 7 bases, the J end lost 5 bases, and 15 bases lay between the germline ends. In germline, CDR1 is LNHDA, CDR2 SQIVND (reference sequence). The CDR3 here is CASTSRGVDEQYF. The CDR3 nucleotides are TGTGCCAGTACGAGCAGGGGTGTGGACGAGCAGTACTTC.